The next 24 T cell receptor beta chains were all read from a single sample in a study of CD8+ T cells in alopecia areata. Following RNA extraction, reverse transcription yielded cDNA that acted as the sequencing template. Measured with immunoSEQ multiplex PCR; TCRdb has only the in-frame clones, and not every one. Seen here are roughly 100,000 clones, over 75% observed once, and the top ten hold 11%. Treatment: oral pan-JAK inhibitor, 5-10 mg twice daily. The specimen was CD8+ T cells sorted from blood, collected at approximately week 30, from a patient treated with tofacitinib. All receptors come from a human donor with alopecia areata.

V usage is TRBV5-1 and J usage is TRBJ2-5; D possibly matches TRBD1 or TRBD2 (5 bases each). The assigned J gene may be wrong: the sequence end matches TRBJ2-7 better. Per germline, CDR1 SGHRS and CDR2 YFSETQ. CDR3 size: 14 residues. The CDR3 loop reads CASSSGTGRYEQYF. DNA of the CDR3: TGCGCCAGCAGCTCCGGGACGGGACGATACGAGCAGTACTTC.

The chain carries TRBV7-9 and TRBJ2-7; 7 bases agree with TRBD1. V trimming: 5 bases; J trimming: 1 base; junction bases outside the gene matches: 5. Germline CDR1 SEHNR, CDR2 FQNEAQ (reference sequence). This CDR3 is 14 amino acids long. CDR3 sequence: CASSPPGQSYEQYF. The CDR3 nucleotides are TGTGCCAGCAGCCCCCCGGGACAGTCCTACGAGCAGTACTTC. The full variable domain, its missing parts supplied by reference TRBV7-9 and TRBJ2-7, is DTGVSQNPRHKITKRGQNVTFRCDPISEHNRLYWYRQTLGQGPEFLTYFQNEAQLEKSRLLSDRFSAERPKGSFSTLEIQRTEQGDSAMYLCASSPPGQSYEQYFGPGTRLTVT.

The rearrangement links TRBV29-1 to TRBJ2-7; TRBD1 aligns across 8 bases. The junction had 5 bases not matched to a gene; V was cut back by 2 bases and J by 2 bases. CDR1 is SQVTM and CDR2 is ANQGSEA in the germline V gene. CDR3 length: 14 amino acids. Written as DNA, the CDR3 is TGCAGCGTTGAAAACAGGGGGACAACCTACGAGCAGTACTTC. Translated: CSVENRGTTYEQYF.

V usage is TRBV13 and J usage is TRBJ1-2; D might be TRBD1 (6 bases). The ends were cut back, 4 bases at V and 8 bases at J, with 17 bases in the middle. CDR1 and CDR2 from the germline V gene are PRHDT and FYEKMQ (reference sequence). The CDR3 has 14 amino acids. The CDR3 reads CASSSRDTGWGYTF. The CDR3 DNA follows: TGTGCCAGCAGCTCCCGGGACACGGGCTGGGGCTACACCTTC.

The chain carries TRBV7-3 and TRBJ2-1, with 12 bases that match TRBD1. This CDR3 spans 14 amino acids. The germline V gene encodes CDR1 SGHTA and CDR2 FQGTGA. V was clipped by 3 bases and J by 8 bases; unmatched bases: 2. The chain's CDR3 is CASSFGTGGDEQFF. Written as DNA, the CDR3 is TGTGCCAGCAGCTTCGGGACAGGGGGCGATGAGCAGTTCTTC.

The genes are TRBV2 and TRBJ2-1, with TRBD2 as a possible D gene (5 bases). The V end lost 3 bases, the J end lost 10 bases, and 10 bases lay between the germline ends. The CDR3 loop spans 12 amino acids. Germline CDR1 and CDR2: SNHLY and FYNNEI. The CDR3 DNA follows: TGTGCCAGCAGTGATTGGAGGCTCGAGCAGTTCTTC. Encoded protein: CASSDWRLEQFF.

CDR3 protein: CASSLEGQGLLDEQFF. As DNA, the CDR3 is TGTGCCAGCAGCTTAGAGGGACAGGGGCTTCTGGATGAGCAGTTCTTC. V gene TRBV7-9 combines with J gene TRBJ2-1; 10 bases align to TRBD1. There are 16 residues in the CDR3. CDR1 is SEHNR, CDR2 FQNEAQ, per germline (reference sequence). J lost 8 bases, V lost 1 base, and 8 bases had no gene match.

The chain recombines TRBV11-2 with TRBJ1-4; D gene unclear. The CDR3 runs to 12 residues. The ends were cut back, 5 bases at V and 7 bases at J, with 8 bases in the middle. Germline CDR1 and CDR2: SGHAT and FQNNGV. The CDR3 here is CASSLGREKLFF. The CDR3 nucleotides read TGTGCCAGCAGCCTAGGGCGTGAAAAACTGTTTTTT.

The chain is built from TRBV10-3 and TRBJ1-1; possibly TRBD1 for D (5 bases). This CDR3 has 14 residues. Trimming shortened V by 6 bases and J by 0 bases, and 11 bases separated the two germline ends. Germline CDR1 and CDR2: ENHRY and SYGVKD. CDR3 nucleotide sequence: TGTGCCATCAGACAGGCCACCATGAACACTGAAGCTTTCTTT. Its translation: CAIRQATMNTEAFF.

The chain carries TRBV27 and TRBJ2-2; D might be TRBD1 (6 bases). V was trimmed by 1 base and J by 9 bases, leaving 9 bases between them. This CDR3 comprises 13 residues. From germline, CDR1 is MNHEY and CDR2 SMNVEV (reference sequence). This CDR3 reads CASSLLGDRELFF. The CDR3 bases are TGTGCCAGCAGTTTATTAGGGGACAGGGAGCTGTTTTTT.

This sequence joins TRBV27 and TRBJ2-7; possibly TRBD1 or TRBD2 for D (5 bases each). Germline CDR1 MNHEY, CDR2 SMNVEV (reference sequence). Trimming left V 1 base short and J 0 bases short, with 7 bases between. The CDR3 is made up of 14 amino acids. The CDR3 region has the DNA TGTGCCAGCAGTTTATATGGGGGCTCCTACGAGCAGTACTTC. Protein sequence: CASSLYGGSYEQYF.

The chain joins TRBV4-1 to TRBJ2-7; 9 nucleotides agree with TRBD1. Per germline, CDR1 MGHRA and CDR2 YSYEKL. The J segment lost 2 bases and the V segment lost 0 bases, leaving 11 bases of the junction unmatched. This CDR3 contains 18 residues. The CDR3, as DNA: TGCGCCAGCAGCCAAGATCCTTCAGGGACAGGGTTGACCTACGAGCAGTACTTC. As protein: CASSQDPSGTGLTYEQYF.

V gene TRBV13 combines with J gene TRBJ2-7; unclear D gene. Germline V lookup: CDR1 PRHDT, CDR2 FYEKMQ (reference sequence). The CDR3 has 11 residues. The ends were cut back, 3 bases at V and 0 bases at J, with 0 bases in the middle. CDR3 DNA: TGTGCCAGCAGCTTCTCCTACGAGCAGTACTTC. It encodes CASSFSYEQYF.

This clone was detected a few times. V gene TRBV29-1 combines with J gene TRBJ1-2, with D perhaps matching TRBD1 (5 bases). Germline assignment: CDR1 SQVTM and CDR2 ANQGSEA. V lost 8 bases and J lost 0, with 7 bases in between. CDR3 length equals 11 residues. The CDR3 region has the DNA TGCAGCCCGGGACCTAACTATGGCTACACCTTC. It is translated as CSPGPNYGYTF.

This clone was seen only a few times. The V and J genes are TRBV6-5 and TRBJ2-1, with TRBD2 as a possible D gene (5 bases). CDR3 length equals 15 residues. In germline, CDR1 is MNHEY, CDR2 SVGAGI. Deletions cut 2 bases from V and 6 bases from J, with 14 bases between. In DNA, the CDR3 is TGTGCCAGCAGTTACGCGAGTGGCGGGCCCAATGAGCAGTTCTTC. It encodes CASSYASGGPNEQFF.

The rearrangement links TRBV14 to TRBJ1-2; D gene ambiguous. The V end lost 1 base, the J end lost 3 bases, and 9 bases lay between the germline ends. The CDR3 is 14 residues long. Germline values: CDR1 SGHDN, CDR2 FVKESK. CDR3 sequence reads: CASSQVGEDYGYTF. The CDR3 DNA sequence: TGTGCCAGCAGCCAAGTCGGCGAGGACTATGGCTACACCTTC.

The gene calls are TRBV5-6 and TRBJ2-7, with a tentative D call TRBD1 (6 bases). Germline-derived CDR1 and CDR2 are SGHDT and YYEEEE. The CDR3 consists of 14 residues. V dropped 1 base and J dropped 3 bases, with 11 bases sitting between them. The chain's CDR3 is CASSLRQGLYEQYF. The CDR3 DNA reads TGTGCCAGCAGCTTGCGGCAGGGGCTCTACGAGCAGTACTTC.

This clone appeared a single time. The chain employs TRBV9 and TRBJ1-2; tentatively, D is TRBD1 (6 bases). The CDR3 is made up of 14 amino acids. V was shortened by 3 bases and J by 2 bases, with 11 bases between the two germline ends. Germline V lookup: CDR1 SGDLS, CDR2 YYNGEE. The CDR3 loop is CASSGYGTNYGYTF. In DNA, the CDR3 is TGTGCCAGCAGCGGCTACGGGACAAACTATGGCTACACCTTC.

This clone was seen a few times. The J gene is TRBJ2-7, the V gene TRBV11-3; 7 bases are shared with TRBD1. The CDR3 is 15 amino acids. In germline, CDR1 is SGHNT, CDR2 YENEEA. V lost 4 bases to trimming and J lost 2 bases; unmatched junction nucleotides: 8. The CDR3 DNA is TGTGCCAGCAGCTCCACGTCTACAGGGGCCTACGAGCAGTACTTC. Amino acid sequence: CASSSTSTGAYEQYF.

J is TRBJ2-1 and V is TRBV4-1; D is perhaps TRBD1 (5 bases). The V end lost 0 bases, the J end lost 8 bases, and 20 bases lay between the germline ends. CDR1 and CDR2 (germline): MGHRA, YSYEKL. This CDR3 spans 17 amino acids. The CDR3 here is CASSQEGHRQGWDEQFF. The CDR3 DNA sequence: TGCGCCAGCAGCCAAGAAGGACATCGGCAGGGTTGGGATGAGCAGTTCTTC.

V usage is TRBV5-1 and J usage is TRBJ2-7; 10 nucleotides agree with TRBD2. In germline, CDR1 is SGHRS, CDR2 YFSETQ. The trim removed 6 bases at V and 2 bases at J, leaving 11 bases unmatched. This CDR3 is 16 amino acids long. For the CDR3, the DNA is TGCGCCAGCACCTTTACTAGCGGGACCTACGCCTACGAGCAGTACTTC. This encodes CASTFTSGTYAYEQYF.

The table lists this clone with a few counts. The chain combines TRBV7-2 with TRBJ2-7; 7 positions agree with TRBD2. This CDR3 comprises 15 residues. Germline V gene data show CDR1 as SGHTA and CDR2 as FQGNSA. Germline trimming cut 5 bases from V and 2 bases from J; bases unmatched to any gene: 9. CDR3 loop: CASSPLAVLTYEQYF. As DNA, the CDR3 is TGTGCCAGCAGCCCTCTAGCGGTTCTAACCTACGAGCAGTACTTC.

The chain joins TRBV4-2 to TRBJ2-7; 7 bases align to TRBD1. V shed 0 bases and J 4 bases; nucleotides not matched to a gene: 3. The germline V gene has CDR1 LGHNA and CDR2 YNFKEQ. The CDR3 contains 14 residues. Here the CDR3 DNA reads TGTGCCAGCAGCCAAGAAGGGGGCGTGTACGAGCAGTACTTC. Protein sequence: CASSQEGGVYEQYF.

This chain uses TRBV27 with TRBJ1-1, with 7 bases aligning to TRBD1. Germline CDR1 is MNHEY and CDR2 is SMNVEV (reference sequence). The CDR3 has 14 residues. Unmatched junction bases numbered 6, after V lost 5 bases and J lost 3 bases. This chain's CDR3 is CASSQGGSYTEAFF. CDR3 DNA sequence: TGTGCCAGCAGTCAGGGGGGATCTTACACTGAAGCTTTCTTT.